The 17 T cell receptor beta chains reported below all come from one sample, sequenced in a study of shared clonotypes between healthy human individuals. Only CD45RO-negative cells positively selected for CCR7 counted as naive CD8 cells, so terminally differentiated effector memory CD45RA+ cells were excluded. Profiling relied on immunoSEQ multiplex PCR, and the TCRdb table lists in-frame clones only, not all of them. The sample lists about 2 million clones, about 95% occurring once. Sequenced: naive CD8+ T cells sorted from blood. The receptors shown here come from a man younger than 35 in good health.

The rearrangement links TRBV11-2 to TRBJ2-1; 12 bases line up with TRBD1. CDR1 and CDR2 (germline): SGHAT, FQNNGV. V lost 4 bases, J lost 5 bases, and 6 bases stayed unmatched. The CDR3 covers 16 residues. The CDR3: CASSSSRDRGHNEQFF. CDR3 DNA sequence: TGTGCCAGCAGCTCCTCCCGGGACAGGGGGCACAATGAGCAGTTCTTC.

For the CDR3, the DNA is TGTGCCAGCAGCGCCGGGACAGGGGGCCCGTCTTCACCCCTCCACTTT. As protein: CASSAGTGGPSSPLHF. V and J are TRBV7-9 and TRBJ1-6; 12 nucleotides agree with TRBD1. Germline V gene lookup returns CDR1 SEHNR and CDR2 FQNEAQ (reference sequence). This CDR3 is built from 16 residues. Trimming cost V 5 bases and J 9 bases; bases outside gene matches: 8. The whole variable domain, remainder taken from reference TRBV7-9 and TRBJ1-6, is DTGVSQNPRHKITKRGQNVTFRCDPISEHNRLYWYRQTLGQGPEFLTYFQNEAQLEKSRLLSDRFSAERPKGSFSTLEIQRTEQGDSAMYLCASSAGTGGPSSPLHFGNGTRLTVT.

This chain links TRBV10-1 with TRBJ2-7, with D possibly matching TRBD1 (6 bases). V lost 4 bases, J lost 3 bases, and 10 bases lay in between. The CDR3 is 13 residues long. CDR1 WNHNN and CDR2 SYGVQD come from the germline V gene (reference sequence). CDR3 coding DNA: TGCGCCAGCAGTGGTGGACAGTTCTACGAGCAGTACTTC. Residues: CASSGGQFYEQYF.

The chain recombines TRBV7-9 with TRBJ2-5; a possible D gene is TRBD2 (5 bases). The V gene lost 0 bases and the J gene lost 7 bases, with 9 bases spanning the gap. The CDR3 covers 13 residues. The germline CDR1 and CDR2 sequences are SEHNR and FQNEAQ (reference sequence). CDR3 sequence: CASSLAGAGTQYF. The CDR3 DNA is TGTGCCAGCAGCTTAGCCGGTGCGGGGACCCAGTACTTC.

V usage is TRBV19 and J usage is TRBJ1-1, with D uncertain. CDR3 length: 14 amino acids. With 6 bases removed from V and 0 bases from J, the gap between germline ends came to 11 bases. CDR1 and CDR2 (germline): LNHDA, SQIVND (reference sequence). In DNA form, the CDR3 reads TGTGCCAGTAGCCAGTACGCAATGAACACTGAAGCTTTCTTT. The encoded protein is CASSQYAMNTEAFF.

This rearrangement joins TRBV5-5 to TRBJ2-7; D may be TRBD1 (5 bases). V lost 5 bases and J 2 bases, leaving 17 bases between the germline ends. This CDR3 has 15 amino acids. Germline V gives CDR1 SGHKS, CDR2 YYEKEE (reference sequence). In nucleotides, the CDR3 is TGTGCCAGCAGGCTTTCAGGGATCCCACCCTACGAGCAGTACTTC. Residues: CASRLSGIPPYEQYF.

The chain joins TRBV5-4 to TRBJ1-1, with D possibly being TRBD1 (6 bases). Germline values: CDR1 SGHNT, CDR2 YYREEE (reference sequence). The CDR3 length is 14 residues. Trimming removed 0 bases from V and 8 bases from J, with 14 bases in between. The chain's CDR3 is CASSLGDINREAFF. The CDR3 DNA is TGTGCCAGCAGCTTGGGGGACATCAATCGGGAAGCTTTCTTT.

The chain is built from TRBV2 and TRBJ2-5, with 9 bases that match TRBD2. The CDR3 length is 17 residues. Germline V CDR1 and CDR2: SNHLY, FYNNEI. V shed 1 base, J shed 4 bases, and the junction held 10 bases outside the gene matches. The CDR3 DNA reads TGTGCCAGCAGTGAAGGGCCCAGCGGGAGGTTCAGAGAGACCCAGTACTTC. It specifies CASSEGPSGRFRETQYF.

This chain connects TRBV10-3 to TRBJ2-7; TRBD1 matches 8 bases. CDR1 ENHRY and CDR2 SYGVKD come from the germline V gene. V gave up 4 bases and J gave up 3 bases; unmatched junction bases: 5. The CDR3 extends over 14 amino acids. The CDR3 DNA follows: TGTGCCATCAGTGCGCACACAGGGGGCTACGAGCAGTACTTC. Translation: CAISAHTGGYEQYF.

As concerns this clone: The sample has other DNA sequences that encode this CDR3 too. The chain carries TRBV28 and TRBJ1-1; tentatively, D is TRBD1 (5 bases). CDR1 is MDHEN, CDR2 SYDVKM, per germline. With 2 bases removed from V and 8 bases from J, the gap between germline ends came to 6 bases. CDR3 length equals 11 residues. The chain's CDR3 is CASSLGAEAFF. In DNA, the CDR3 is TGTGCCAGCAGTTTAGGGGCAGAAGCTTTCTTT. The full variable domain, with the rest looked up from reference TRBV28 and TRBJ1-1, is DVKVTQSSRYLVKRTGEKVFLECVQDMDHENMFWYRQDPGLGLRLIYFSYDVKMKEKGDIPEGYSVSREKKERFSLILESASTNQTSMYLCASSLGAEAFFGQGTRLTVV.

This clone was detected once. Other DNA sequences in the sample encode the same CDR3. V is TRBV7-9 and J is TRBJ2-2; 8 bases are a match to TRBD1. Unmatched junction bases numbered 3, after V lost 5 bases and J lost 1 base. Germline V gives CDR1 SEHNR, CDR2 FQNEAQ (reference sequence). CDR3 length: 15 amino acids. The CDR3 region has the DNA TGTGCCAGCAGCCTTGGGACAGGGAACACCGGGGAGCTGTTTTTT. It translates to CASSLGTGNTGELFF.

Only one count was recorded for this clone. The DNA of the CDR3 is TGTGCCAGCAGCTCCCGGGACGGCTCCTACGAGCAGTACTTC. Translation: CASSSRDGSYEQYF. The chain combines TRBV5-6 with TRBJ2-7; D possibly matches TRBD1 or TRBD2 (5 bases each). CDR1 is SGHDT, CDR2 YYEEEE, per germline. CDR3 length: 14 residues. The V end was cut by 3 bases, the J end by 0 bases, with 10 bases between.

J is TRBJ2-2 and V is TRBV10-3, with 13 positions matching TRBD2. V shed 6 bases, J shed 7 bases, and the junction held 8 bases outside the gene matches. CDR1 and CDR2 (germline): ENHRY, SYGVKD. The CDR3 spans 16 residues. CDR3 amino acids: CAISPGLAGAIGELFF. CDR3 DNA sequence: TGTGCCATCAGCCCTGGACTAGCGGGAGCGATCGGGGAGCTGTTTTTT.

J is TRBJ1-1 and V is TRBV5-1, with D tentatively TRBD1 (6 bases). Trimming removed 3 bases from V and 4 bases from J, with 19 bases in between. Germline assignment: CDR1 SGHRS and CDR2 YFSETQ. This CDR3 is built from 16 residues. CDR3 in DNA: TGCGCCAGCAGCTGGGGCCCAGGGGATTCGGGCACTGAAGCTTTCTTT. Residues: CASSWGPGDSGTEAFF.

The chain couples TRBV18 to TRBJ1-1; TRBD1 matches 11 bases. Germline V gene lookup returns CDR1 KGHSH and CDR2 LQKENI. The V segment lost 2 bases and the J segment 7 bases; nucleotides outside the gene matches: 6. The CDR3 has 15 residues. CDR3 protein: CASSPWGQGELEAFF. CDR3 DNA sequence: TGTGCCAGCTCACCATGGGGACAGGGGGAACTTGAAGCTTTCTTT.

The chain is built from TRBV7-6 and TRBJ2-7; TRBD1 might be the D (6 bases). The CDR3 totals 13 residues. Germline V gene sequence: CDR1 SGHVS, CDR2 FNYEAQ. V was trimmed by 4 bases and J by 2 bases, leaving 9 bases between them. This chain's CDR3 is CASSSRGTYEQYF. DNA for the CDR3: TGTGCCAGCAGCTCCAGGGGAACCTACGAGCAGTACTTC.

The count of this clone is one. The chain joins TRBV5-4 to TRBJ2-7; D call uncertain. Trimming removed 1 base from V and 6 bases from J, with 8 bases in between. This CDR3 region has 12 residues. CDR1 is SGHNT, CDR2 YYREEE, per germline (reference sequence). The DNA for the CDR3 is TGTGCCAGCAGCTTGTTTCTGGGCGAGCAGTACTTC. Its translation is CASSLFLGEQYF.